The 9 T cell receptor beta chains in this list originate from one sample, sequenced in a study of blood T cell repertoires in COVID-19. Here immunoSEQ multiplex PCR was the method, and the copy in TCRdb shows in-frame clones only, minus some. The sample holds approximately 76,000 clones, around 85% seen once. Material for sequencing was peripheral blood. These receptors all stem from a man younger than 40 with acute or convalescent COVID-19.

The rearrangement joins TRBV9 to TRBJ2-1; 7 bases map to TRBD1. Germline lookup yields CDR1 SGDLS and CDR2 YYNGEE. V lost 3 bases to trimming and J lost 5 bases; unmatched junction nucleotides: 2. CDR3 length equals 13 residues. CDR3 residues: CASSAGTDNEQFF. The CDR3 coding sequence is TGTGCCAGCAGCGCCGGGACAGACAATGAGCAGTTCTTC.

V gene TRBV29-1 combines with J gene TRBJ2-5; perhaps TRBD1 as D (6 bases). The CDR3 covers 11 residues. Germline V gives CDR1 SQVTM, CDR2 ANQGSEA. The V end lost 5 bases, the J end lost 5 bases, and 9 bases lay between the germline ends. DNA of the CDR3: TGCAGCGTTCACAGGGTGGAGACCCAGTACTTC. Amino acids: CSVHRVETQYF.

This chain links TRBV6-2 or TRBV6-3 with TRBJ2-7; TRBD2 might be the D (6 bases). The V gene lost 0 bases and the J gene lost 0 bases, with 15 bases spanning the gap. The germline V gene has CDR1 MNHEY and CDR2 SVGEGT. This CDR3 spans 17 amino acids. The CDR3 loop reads CASSYSSGEGHSYEQYF. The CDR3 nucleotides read TGTGCCAGCAGTTACTCGTCGGGAGAAGGGCACTCCTACGAGCAGTACTTC.

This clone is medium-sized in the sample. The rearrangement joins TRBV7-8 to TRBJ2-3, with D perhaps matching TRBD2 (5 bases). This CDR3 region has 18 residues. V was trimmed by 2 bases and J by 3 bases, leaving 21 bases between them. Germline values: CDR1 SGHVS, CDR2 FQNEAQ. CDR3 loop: CASSLTSDLGRATDTQYF. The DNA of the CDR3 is TGTGCCAGCAGCTTAACGTCCGATCTAGGGAGAGCGACAGATACGCAGTATTTT.

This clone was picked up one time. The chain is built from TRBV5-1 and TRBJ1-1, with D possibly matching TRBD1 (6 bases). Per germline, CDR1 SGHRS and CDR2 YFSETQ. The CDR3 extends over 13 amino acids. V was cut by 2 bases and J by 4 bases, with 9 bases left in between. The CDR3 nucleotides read TGCGCCAGCAGCTTCGGACAGTTCACTGAAGCTTTCTTT. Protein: CASSFGQFTEAFF.

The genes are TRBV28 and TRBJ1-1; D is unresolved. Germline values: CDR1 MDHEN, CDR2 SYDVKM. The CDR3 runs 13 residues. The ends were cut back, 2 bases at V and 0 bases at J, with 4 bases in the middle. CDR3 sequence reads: CASSLQVNTEAFF. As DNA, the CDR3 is TGTGCCAGCAGTTTACAGGTGAACACTGAAGCTTTCTTT.

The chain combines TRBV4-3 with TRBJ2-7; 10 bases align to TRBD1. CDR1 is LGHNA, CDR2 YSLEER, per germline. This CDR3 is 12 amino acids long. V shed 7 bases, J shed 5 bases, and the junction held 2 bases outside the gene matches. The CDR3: CASIGTGDEQYF. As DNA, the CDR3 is TGCGCCAGCATCGGGACAGGGGACGAGCAGTACTTC.

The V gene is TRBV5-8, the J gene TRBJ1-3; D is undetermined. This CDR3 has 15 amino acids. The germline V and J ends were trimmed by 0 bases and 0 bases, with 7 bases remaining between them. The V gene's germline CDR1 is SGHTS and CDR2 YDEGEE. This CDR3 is CASSLGQSSGNTIYF. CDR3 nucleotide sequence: TGTGCCAGCAGCTTGGGGCAGTCCTCTGGAAACACCATATATTTT.

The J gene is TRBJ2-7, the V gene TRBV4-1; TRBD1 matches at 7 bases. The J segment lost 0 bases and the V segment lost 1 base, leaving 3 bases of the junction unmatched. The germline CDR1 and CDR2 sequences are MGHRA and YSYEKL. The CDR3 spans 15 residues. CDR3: CASSQGDSASYEQYF. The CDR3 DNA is TGCGCCAGCAGCCAAGGGGACAGTGCCTCCTACGAGCAGTACTTC.